This T cell receptor (beta chain) was profiled in a study of blood T cell repertoires in COVID-19. Study at large: PBMCs, B-cell-depleted T cells, or T cells were the source of the cDNA or gDNA that made up the material.

The J segment lost 7 bases and the V segment lost 7 bases, leaving 7 bases of the junction unmatched. Per germline, CDR1 GTSNPN and CDR2 SVGIG (reference sequence). This CDR3 has 13 amino acids. Seattle researchers signed up patients amid active infection and tracked them longitudinally. Assay: immunoSEQ multiplex PCR; the TCRdb copy retains only in-frame clones and omits some. Among fewer than 400,000 clones listed, 90% were seen once. This chain connects TRBV30 to TRBJ1-4, with 9 positions matching TRBD1. The TCR comes from a woman aged 30 to 39 with COVID-19, enrolled during active disease. Material for sequencing was peripheral blood. CDR3 residues: CASSQGASEKLFF. In DNA, the CDR3 is TGTGCCTCCTCACAGGGGGCGAGTGAAAAACTGTTTTTT.